The 27 T cell receptor beta chains below all came from one sample that was sequenced in a study of glioma-infiltrating T cells after dendritic cell vaccination. Sequenced by immunoSEQ multiplex PCR; TCRdb stores in-frame clones only, minus some. The sample lists 93,000 or so clones, around three quarters occurring once. Sample: blood, taken before dendritic cell vaccination. These receptors were taken from a human donor with glioblastoma.

This clone is a singleton in its sample. This chain connects TRBV5-1 to TRBJ1-6, with TRBD1 identical over 8 bases. CDR3 size: 15 residues. The V gene's germline CDR1 is SGHRS and CDR2 YFSETQ. V lost 4 bases, J lost 10 bases, and 10 bases stayed unmatched. CDR3 in DNA: TGCGCCAGCAGCAACGGACAGGGATTGAGGTCACCCCTCCACTTT. This sequence encodes CASSNGQGLRSPLHF.

V usage is TRBV28 and J usage is TRBJ1-2; possible D gene TRBD1, 6 bases. Germline V gene sequence: CDR1 MDHEN, CDR2 SYDVKM. Trimming cost V 7 bases and J 0 bases, with 12 bases left between them. The CDR3 runs 14 residues. The CDR3 reads CASNPDSSNYGYTF. The CDR3, as DNA: TGTGCCAGCAACCCGGACAGTTCTAACTATGGCTACACCTTC.

This clone has just a few counts. This chain connects TRBV10-2 to TRBJ2-7; 9 bases agree with TRBD1. Looked up from germline, CDR1 is WSHSY and CDR2 is SAAADI. V gave up 4 bases and J gave up 6 bases; unmatched junction bases: 10. There are 15 residues in the CDR3. The CDR3 protein is CASSVLPGQGSEQYF. CDR3 DNA: TGCGCCAGCAGTGTGTTACCGGGACAGGGATCCGAGCAGTACTTC.

This clone appeared a single time. The chain joins TRBV30 to TRBJ1-1; D is ambiguous. This CDR3 has 12 residues. Trimming shortened V by 2 bases and J by 7 bases, and 11 bases separated the two germline ends. Germline loops: CDR1 GTSNPN, CDR2 SVGIG (reference sequence). The DNA for the CDR3 is TGTGCCTGGAGTCCCAGGAACGTTGAAGCTTTCTTT. It translates to CAWSPRNVEAFF. The variable domain in full, with the rest retrieved from reference TRBV30 and TRBJ1-1, is SQTIHQWPATLVQPVGSPLSLECTVEGTSNPNLYWYRQAAGRGLQLLFYSVGIGQISSEVPQNLSASRPQDRQFILSSKKLLLSDSGFYLCAWSPRNVEAFFGQGTRLTVV.

This clone was seen once. This chain connects TRBV4-1 to TRBJ2-1; 8 nucleotides match TRBD2. Per germline, CDR1 MGHRA and CDR2 YSYEKL. The CDR3 contains 16 residues. After removal of 3 bases from V and 4 bases from J, the junction contained 8 bases not matched to a gene. The CDR3: CASSHPGTRKYNEQFF. DNA of the CDR3: TGCGCCAGCAGCCATCCCGGGACTAGGAAGTACAATGAGCAGTTCTTC.

This clone was recorded many times. This chain uses TRBV7-2 with TRBJ1-3; D unresolved. V was cut by 0 bases and J by 0 bases, with 9 bases left in between. The CDR3 has 16 amino acids. Germline-derived CDR1 and CDR2 are SGHTA and FQGNSA. CDR3 in amino acids: CASSLAQVSSGNTIYF. The CDR3 DNA reads TGTGCCAGCAGCTTAGCCCAGGTTAGCTCTGGAAACACCATATATTTT.

The chain combines TRBV6-6 with TRBJ1-2; 7 nucleotides align to TRBD1. This CDR3 region has 13 residues. Trimming took 4 bases from V and 6 from J; bases not matched to a gene: 5. From germline, CDR1 is MNHNY and CDR2 SVGAGI (reference sequence). DNA for the CDR3: TGTGCCAGCAGTTCGGGGACAGCGGATGGCTACACCTTC. As protein: CASSSGTADGYTF.

The chain recombines TRBV5-4 with TRBJ2-7, with a possible D match to TRBD1 (6 bases). This CDR3 contains 15 residues. Per germline, CDR1 SGHNT and CDR2 YYREEE (reference sequence). Trimming shortened V by 0 bases and J by 3 bases, and 13 bases separated the two germline ends. CDR3 in amino acids: CASSLDRASFYEQYF. CDR3 coding DNA: TGTGCCAGCAGCTTGGACAGGGCGTCTTTCTACGAGCAGTACTTC. Drawing the rest from reference TRBV5-4 and TRBJ2-7, the complete variable domain is ETGVTQSPTHLIKTRGQQVTLRCSSQSGHNTVSWYQQALGQGPQFIFQYYREEENGRGNFPPRFSGLQFPNYSSELNVNALELDDSALYLCASSLDRASFYEQYFGPGTRLTVT.

This chain uses TRBV11-2 with TRBJ1-6; tentative D call: TRBD1 (5 bases). The germline V gene encodes CDR1 SGHAT and CDR2 FQNNGV. The CDR3 sequence is 15 residues long. Trimming cost V 5 bases and J 7 bases, with 15 bases left between them. The CDR3 sequence is CASSLGNRPNSPLHF. The CDR3 DNA follows: TGTGCCAGCAGCCTAGGCAACAGGCCAAATTCACCCCTCCACTTT.

The chain carries TRBV28 and TRBJ1-5; weak D call: TRBD1 (6 bases). The CDR3 extends over 15 amino acids. V lost 6 bases and J lost 6, with 18 bases in between. Germline-derived CDR1 and CDR2 are MDHEN and SYDVKM. In DNA, the CDR3 is TGTGCCAGCAGCCCACGGGGGGGCGTGGGTCAGCCCCAGCATTTT. It specifies CASSPRGGVGQPQHF.

This sequence joins TRBV10-1 and TRBJ1-1; no reliable D call. The V end was cut by 4 bases, the J end by 6 bases, with 12 bases between. There are 13 residues in the CDR3. Germline CDR1 WNHNN, CDR2 SYGVQD (reference sequence). The chain's CDR3 is CASSAQGEAEAFF. In DNA form, the CDR3 reads TGCGCCAGCAGTGCCCAAGGAGAGGCTGAAGCTTTCTTT.

The chain links TRBV5-1 to TRBJ2-3, with D tentatively TRBD2 (6 bases). V lost 7 bases to trimming and J lost 6 bases, with 18 bases between them. The CDR3 is 14 amino acids. Germline-derived CDR1 and CDR2 are SGHRS and YFSETQ. CDR3 protein: CASGGLKRSDTQYF. CDR3 nucleotide sequence: TGCGCCAGCGGTGGACTAAAGCGAAGTGATACGCAGTATTTT.

The V and J genes are TRBV18 and TRBJ2-7, with 8 nucleotides matching TRBD2. The CDR3 extends over 13 amino acids. CDR1 KGHSH and CDR2 LQKENI come from the germline V gene. The V gene end was trimmed by 6 bases and the J gene end by 7 bases; junction bases not matched to a gene: 8. The CDR3 here is CASSPGLGREQYF. In nucleotides, the CDR3 is TGTGCCAGCTCTCCGGGACTAGGCCGGGAGCAGTACTTC.

This chain joins TRBV2 and TRBJ2-7; possible D gene TRBD1, 6 bases. CDR1 and CDR2 from the germline V gene are SNHLY and FYNNEI. The V end was cut by 4 bases, the J end by 4 bases, with 14 bases between. This CDR3 has 14 residues. This CDR3 reads CASSGDKRKYEQYF. CDR3 nucleotide sequence: TGTGCCAGCAGTGGGGACAAAAGAAAATACGAGCAGTACTTC.

This sequence joins TRBV5-1 and TRBJ2-1; D is possibly TRBD1 (5 bases). The CDR3 extends over 16 amino acids. Germline lookup yields CDR1 SGHRS and CDR2 YFSETQ. The V and J ends lost 6 bases and 3 bases respectively, with 19 bases between them. The CDR3 spells CASTPETGYLYNEQFF. Written as DNA, the CDR3 is TGCGCCAGCACTCCCGAAACAGGATACCTCTACAATGAGCAGTTCTTC.

V and J are TRBV11-2 and TRBJ2-7; D is undetermined. V was cut by 1 base and J by 0 bases, with 10 bases left in between. Germline CDR1 SGHAT, CDR2 FQNNGV. This CDR3 contains 15 residues. The CDR3 DNA reads TGTGCCAGCAGCTTAGGGTACGGTGACTCCTACGAGCAGTACTTC. As protein: CASSLGYGDSYEQYF.

DNA for the CDR3: TGTGCCAGCTCTCCCGCGGGAGGTTTCAACGAGCAGTACTTC. It encodes CASSPAGGFNEQYF. The rearrangement links TRBV11-1 to TRBJ2-7; 8 bases map to TRBD2. The V gene end was trimmed by 8 bases and the J gene end by 5 bases; junction bases not matched to a gene: 11. The CDR3 spans 14 residues. Germline CDR1 SGHAT, CDR2 FQDESV (reference sequence).

This clone was observed a few times. The chain carries TRBV6-1 and TRBJ2-7; D ambiguous. The CDR3 consists of 14 residues. Germline CDR1 and CDR2: MNHNS and SASEGT. With 2 bases removed from V and 1 base from J, the gap between germline ends came to 9 bases. The CDR3 region has the DNA TGTGCCAGCAGTGAACAGCGCGGTTCCTACGAGCAGTACTTC. Its protein is CASSEQRGSYEQYF.

The chain recombines TRBV6-1 with TRBJ1-1; 8 bases are a match to TRBD1. The CDR3 spans 15 residues. Losses at the gene ends were 10 bases for V and 8 bases for J; bases not matched to a gene: 18. From germline, CDR1 is MNHNS and CDR2 SASEGT. The CDR3 reads CANSRPGQVRPEAFF. CDR3 sequence (DNA): TGTGCCAACTCGAGACCGGGACAGGTTAGGCCGGAAGCTTTCTTT.

This clone was seen once. The chain carries TRBV18 and TRBJ1-3; D remains unclear. The CDR3 is 17 residues long. With 3 bases removed from V and 0 bases from J, the gap between germline ends came to 15 bases. CDR1 and CDR2 (germline): KGHSH, LQKENI. The CDR3 DNA reads TGTGCCAGCTCACCGAATGATCTATCAAGCTCTGGAAACACCATATATTTT. This gives the protein CASSPNDLSSSGNTIYF.

The DNA for the CDR3 is TGTGCCAGCAGGAACCTAGCGGGAGAGTCCCTCGAGCAGTACTTC. Translation: CASRNLAGESLEQYF. This sequence joins TRBV6-5 and TRBJ2-7; 10 bases are shared with TRBD2. Germline V gene sequence: CDR1 MNHEY, CDR2 SVGAGI. The CDR3 has 15 amino acids. V lost 6 bases and J lost 6; bases outside the gene matches: 11.

This clone was seen many times. CDR3 in DNA: TGTGCCAGCAGCCTCGACAGGGGGCATGAAAAACTGTTTTTT. This sequence encodes CASSLDRGHEKLFF. This chain uses TRBV7-2 with TRBJ1-4; TRBD1 matches at 10 bases. The ends lost 5 bases at V and 6 bases at J; junction bases unmatched: 3. Germline V gene lookup returns CDR1 SGHTA and CDR2 FQGNSA. CDR3 length equals 14 residues.

This CDR3 reads CASSLGQWAGDYNEQFF. The CDR3 nucleotides read TGTGCCAGCAGTTTAGGTCAGTGGGCCGGGGATTACAATGAGCAGTTCTTC. This rearrangement joins TRBV27 to TRBJ2-1, with a possible D match to TRBD2 (5 bases). Germline CDR1 is MNHEY and CDR2 is SMNVEV (reference sequence). This CDR3 spans 17 amino acids. Trimming cost V 2 bases and J 4 bases, with 18 bases left between them.

The chain joins TRBV6-1 to TRBJ2-1; the match to TRBD2 covers 8 bases. V shed 5 bases and J 14 bases; nucleotides not matched to a gene: 5. This CDR3 is 11 amino acids long. Germline V gene data show CDR1 as MNHNS and CDR2 as SASEGT. This CDR3 reads CASSSGRGEFF. In DNA, the CDR3 is TGTGCCAGCAGTAGCGGGAGAGGGGAGTTCTTC.

The chain employs TRBV5-1 and TRBJ1-2; TRBD1 matches 7 bases. Germline V gene data show CDR1 as SGHRS and CDR2 as YFSETQ. This CDR3 is built from 14 residues. V trimming: 0 bases; J trimming: 8 bases; junction bases outside the gene matches: 7. CDR3 in amino acids: CASSLDEGAGGYTF. DNA for the CDR3: TGCGCCAGCAGCTTGGACGAGGGGGCGGGAGGCTACACCTTC.

This chain links TRBV7-9 with TRBJ1-6, with D perhaps TRBD1 (6 bases). This CDR3 spans 15 amino acids. Deletions cut 2 bases from V and 4 bases from J, with 9 bases between. Germline V lookup: CDR1 SEHNR, CDR2 FQNEAQ (reference sequence). Written as DNA, the CDR3 is TGTGCCAGCAGCTTAACGACAGGATATAATTCACCCCTCCACTTT. Its translation: CASSLTTGYNSPLHF.

The chain carries TRBV5-1 and TRBJ1-2; D not resolved. The CDR3 is made up of 14 amino acids. Trimming removed 3 bases at V and 4 bases at J, with 13 bases between. CDR1 SGHRS and CDR2 YFSETQ come from the germline V gene. The CDR3 DNA sequence: TGCGCCAGCAGCTCCGGTAGACAACGCTATGGCTACACCTTC. This codes for CASSSGRQRYGYTF.